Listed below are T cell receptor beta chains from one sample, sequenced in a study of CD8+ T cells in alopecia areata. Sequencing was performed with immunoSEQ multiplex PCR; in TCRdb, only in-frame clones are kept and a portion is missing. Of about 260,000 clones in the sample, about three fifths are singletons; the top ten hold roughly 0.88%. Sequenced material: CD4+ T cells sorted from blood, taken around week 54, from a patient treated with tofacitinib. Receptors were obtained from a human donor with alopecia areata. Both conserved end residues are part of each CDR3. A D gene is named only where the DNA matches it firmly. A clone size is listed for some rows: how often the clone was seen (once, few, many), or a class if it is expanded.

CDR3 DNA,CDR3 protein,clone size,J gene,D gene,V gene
TGTGCCAGCAGCTTAGGCCCGGGTGATACCTCACCCCTCCACTTT,CASSLGPGDTSPLHF,NA,TRBJ1-6,NA,TRBV7-9
TGCGCCAGCAGCTTGGGACTACACTTTTACGAGCAGTACTTC,CASSLGLHFYEQYF,NA,TRBJ2-7,NA,TRBV5-1
TGTGCCATCCGGGCCGGGGCCGCAGATACGCAGTATTTT,CAIRAGAADTQYF,NA,TRBJ2-3,NA,TRBV10-3
TGTGCCAGCAGGGGACAGCATAACACCGGGGAGCTGTTTTTT,CASRGQHNTGELFF,NA,TRBJ2-2,TRBD1,TRBV7-2
TGTGCCAGCGGCGGGGCCCGGACAGATACGCAGTATTTT,CASGGARTDTQYF,NA,TRBJ2-3,NA,TRBV6-6
TGTGCCGGCATGACTAGCGGGGGGGCATACTACGAGCAGTACTTC,CAGMTSGGAYYEQYF,NA,TRBJ2-7,TRBD2,TRBV30
TGTGCCTGGAGTGTTTCTACAGGGTGGGCCGAGCAGTACTTC,CAWSVSTGWAEQYF,NA,TRBJ2-7,NA,TRBV30
TGTGCCAGCAGCCTTGGATCGGGGATGAACACTGAAGCTTTCTTT,CASSLGSGMNTEAFF,NA,TRBJ1-1,NA,TRBV7-2
TGTGCCTGCGGGGCAGGGGCGTATGGCTACACCTTC,CACGAGAYGYTF,NA,TRBJ1-2,NA,TRBV30
TGCAGCGCCCGGGGAGGGGTAGAGGGAGAGACCCAGTACTTC,CSARGGVEGETQYF,NA,TRBJ2-5,TRBD2,TRBV29-1
TGTGCCTGGAGTACGGGACTAGCGGGGGGAATACAGCAGTTCTTC,CAWSTGLAGGIQQFF,NA,TRBJ2-1,TRBD2,TRBV30
TGCGCCAGCAGTCAACACCGGGGCAACACCGGGGAGCTGTTTTTT,CASSQHRGNTGELFF,few,TRBJ2-2,NA,TRBV23-1
TGCGCCAGCAGCTTGGAGGCGCTTTCGGATACGCAGTATTTT,CASSLEALSDTQYF,NA,TRBJ2-3,NA,TRBV5-1
TGCAGCGTTCGGACAGGGGGTGGCGGTACGCAGTATTTT,CSVRTGGGGTQYF,NA,TRBJ2-3,TRBD1,TRBV29-1
TGTGCCAGCAGCTATGACCGCCTCGACTCACCCCTCCACTTT,CASSYDRLDSPLHF,NA,TRBJ1-6,NA,TRBV13
TGCGCCAGCAGCCTTAATTCACCCCTCCACTTT,CASSLNSPLHF,NA,TRBJ1-6,NA,TRBV5-1
TGTGCCAGCAGTGATCCGACCTACGAGCAGTACTTC,CASSDPTYEQYF,NA,TRBJ2-7,NA,TRBV6-1
TGCAGCGTTGACGGGGGGAACACAGATACGCAGTATTTT,CSVDGGNTDTQYF,NA,TRBJ2-3,TRBD2,TRBV29-1
TGTGCCAGCAGTGTAACTAGCGGGGGGGCCACAGATACGCAGTATTTT,CASSVTSGGATDTQYF,few,TRBJ2-3,TRBD2,TRBV6-4
TGCGCCAGCAGCCCCCGGGACGGCTCCTACAATGAGCAGTTCTTC,CASSPRDGSYNEQFF,NA,TRBJ2-1,NA,TRBV4-3
TGCAGCGTTCGGAGGGGGCCAGTCCACGAGCAGTACTTC,CSVRRGPVHEQYF,NA,TRBJ2-7,NA,TRBV29-1
TGCAGCGTCGGGGGGCCAGATACGCAGTATTTT,CSVGGPDTQYF,few,TRBJ2-3,NA,TRBV29-1
TGTGCCAGCAGCGTAGCCGGGACACAGAACACTGAAGCTTTCTTT,CASSVAGTQNTEAFF,once,TRBJ1-1,NA,TRBV9
TGCAGCGTCCTAGGGGGACTGGGGAGTTACGAGCAGTACTTC,CSVLGGLGSYEQYF,NA,TRBJ2-7,NA,TRBV29-1
TGTGCCAGCAGTCCCAGGGATGAGCAGTTCTTC,CASSPRDEQFF,NA,TRBJ2-1,NA,TRBV6-5
TGTGCCACCAGCAGAGTGGGGACACCTAAAGAGACCCAGTACTTC,CATSRVGTPKETQYF,few,TRBJ2-5,NA,TRBV15
TGCGCCAGCAGAACCAACAATGCGCGGGGCGCCGGTAATGAAAAACTGTTTTTT,CASRTNNARGAGNEKLFF,NA,TRBJ1-4,NA,TRBV4-3
TGTGCCAGCAGCCCCCCGGGAACAAGCACGCAGTATTTT,CASSPPGTSTQYF,few,TRBJ2-3,NA,TRBV27
TGCAGCGTTGCCACCGGGGGGAACACTGAAGCTTTCTTT,CSVATGGNTEAFF,NA,TRBJ1-1,NA,TRBV29-1
TGTGCCAGCAGCTTCCAGGGCTACGAGACCCAGTACTTC,CASSFQGYETQYF,few,TRBJ2-5,NA,TRBV7-2
TGTGCCAGCAGCTGGACAGGGGGTTCCAATTCACCCCTCCACTTT,CASSWTGGSNSPLHF,NA,TRBJ1-6,TRBD1,TRBV7-2
TGTGCCTGGAGTGTACAGGGGGCTGGTGAGCAGTTCTTC,CAWSVQGAGEQFF,once,TRBJ2-1,TRBD1,TRBV30
TGTGCCTGGGGTTTTCAGGGACTTTCGAACACCGGGGAGCTGTTTTTT,CAWGFQGLSNTGELFF,few,TRBJ2-2,NA,TRBV30
TGTGCCAGCAGCTTATTAGCGGGGGGAAAGCAGTTCTTC,CASSLLAGGKQFF,NA,TRBJ2-1,TRBD2,TRBV9
TGTGCCAGCAGCCCAACCCCGGATTTCAGCTCCTACAATGAGCAGTTCTTC,CASSPTPDFSSYNEQFF,NA,TRBJ2-1,NA,TRBV5-4
TGTGCCAGCAGCCAAGGCAGGGTGCAAGAGACCCAGTACTTC,CASSQGRVQETQYF,once,TRBJ2-5,NA,TRBV7-9
TGCGCCAGCAGTCACCTCCCGACAGGGGTAAATCAGCCCCAGCATTTT,CASSHLPTGVNQPQHF,NA,TRBJ1-5,TRBD1,TRBV23-1
TGTGCCAGCCTCGGGGTGGCACAGGGAACCTCTGGGGCCAACGTCCTGACTTTC,CASLGVAQGTSGANVLTF,few,TRBJ2-6,NA,TRBV7-9
TGCAGCGTTGTCTGGGGGCCCAATCAGCCCCAGCATTTT,CSVVWGPNQPQHF,NA,TRBJ1-5,NA,TRBV29-1
TGTGCCAGCACCCAGGGGGGGGCCGGGACCCAGTACTTC,CASTQGGAGTQYF,few,TRBJ2-5,NA,TRBV9
TGCGCCAGCAGCCATGGAGAGACCCAGTACTTC,CASSHGETQYF,NA,TRBJ2-5,NA,TRBV4-1
TGTGCCTGGAACAAACGGGGCAGAAAGAACACTGAAGCTTTCTTT,CAWNKRGRKNTEAFF,NA,TRBJ1-1,NA,TRBV30
TGTGCCACCAGCAGAGGCGGCAGACCCTACGAGCAGTACTTC,CATSRGGRPYEQYF,NA,TRBJ2-7,NA,TRBV15
TGCGCCAGCAGCTTGGAGCGGGGACTCCCCTACAATGAGCAGTTCTTC,CASSLERGLPYNEQFF,NA,TRBJ2-1,TRBD2,TRBV5-1
TGTGCCAGCAGCCAATTCACAGGGGGCGGAACAGATACGCAGTATTTT,CASSQFTGGGTDTQYF,few,TRBJ2-3,TRBD1,TRBV4-2
TGTGCCAGCAGCTTCGGACAGGGAGGCTTATACCAAGAGACCCAGTACTTC,CASSFGQGGLYQETQYF,NA,TRBJ2-5,TRBD1,TRBV11-2
TGCAGCGTCCTAAGGGGAGGGAGGGAGCAGTACTTC,CSVLRGGREQYF,NA,TRBJ2-7,TRBD2,TRBV29-1
TGTGCCTCCCTCCGGCGGGGGGCTCACAATGAGCAGTTCTTC,CASLRRGAHNEQFF,NA,TRBJ2-1,TRBD2,TRBV30
TGTGCCAGCAGCGTTAGCCCAGGTAAAAGCTCCTACAATGAGCAGTTCTTC,CASSVSPGKSSYNEQFF,NA,TRBJ2-1,NA,TRBV9
TGCAGCACCTGGACAGGACTAGAAGCTTTCTTT,CSTWTGLEAFF,NA,TRBJ1-1,TRBD1,TRBV29-1
TGTGCCAGCAGTGGAACGACAGTACAATACACAGATACGCAGTATTTT,CASSGTTVQYTDTQYF,few,TRBJ2-3,NA,TRBV25-1
TGTGCCAGCGGCTGGCGGTCAGCTAACTATGGCTACACCTTC,CASGWRSANYGYTF,NA,TRBJ1-2,NA,TRBV7-2
TGCAGCCCAAATCATAGAGACACAGATACGCAGTATTTT,CSPNHRDTDTQYF,NA,TRBJ2-3,NA,TRBV29-1
TGTGCCAGCCAGCGACAGACTGCCAGAAATTCACCCCTCCACTTT,CASQRQTARNSPLHF,NA,TRBJ1-6,NA,TRBV13
TGTGCCTGGGGTCCCTTCAATCAGCCCCAGCATTTT,CAWGPFNQPQHF,NA,TRBJ1-5,NA,TRBV30